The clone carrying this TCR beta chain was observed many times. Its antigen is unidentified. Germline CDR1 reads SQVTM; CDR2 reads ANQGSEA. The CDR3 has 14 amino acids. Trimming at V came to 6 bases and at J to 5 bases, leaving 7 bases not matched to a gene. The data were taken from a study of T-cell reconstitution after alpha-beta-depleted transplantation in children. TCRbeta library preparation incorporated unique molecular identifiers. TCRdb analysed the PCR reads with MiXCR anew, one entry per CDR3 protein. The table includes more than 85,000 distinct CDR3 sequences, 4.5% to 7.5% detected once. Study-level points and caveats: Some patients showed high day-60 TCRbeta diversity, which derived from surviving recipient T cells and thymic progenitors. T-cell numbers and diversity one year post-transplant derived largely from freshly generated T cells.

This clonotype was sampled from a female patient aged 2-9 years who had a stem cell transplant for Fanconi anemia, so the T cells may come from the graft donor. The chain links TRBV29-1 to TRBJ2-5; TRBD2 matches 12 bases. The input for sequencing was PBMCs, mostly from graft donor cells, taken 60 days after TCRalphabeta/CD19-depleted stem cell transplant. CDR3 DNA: TGCAGCGTCGTTCTAGCGGGAGGGGTGGAGACCCAGTACTTC. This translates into CSVVLAGGVETQYF. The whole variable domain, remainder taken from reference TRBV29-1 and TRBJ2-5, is SAVISQKPSRDICQRGTSLTIQCQVDSQVTMMFWYRQQPGQSLTLIATANQGSEATYESGFVIDKFPISRPNLTFSTLTVSNMSPEDSSIYLCSVVLAGGVETQYFGPGTRLLVL.